The 24 T cell receptor beta chains in this list originate from one sample, sequenced in a study of identical twins. In TCRdb, the 5' RACE reads were re-called with MiXCR into one record per CDR3 protein. This table holds under 300,000 distinct CDR3 sequences, about an eighth found once. This sample was shared with a second study, whose subject was yellow fever vaccine responses in identical twins.

What was sequenced was memory (CD45RO+) T cells sorted from blood. The receptors were sampled from a woman younger than 30 in good health.

This clonotype has just a few counts. V gene TRBV10-3 combines with J gene TRBJ2-1, with 10 bases identical to TRBD1. Germline-derived CDR1 and CDR2 are ENHRY and SYGVKD. This CDR3 has 20 amino acids. The trim removed 4 bases at V and 8 bases at J, leaving 23 bases unmatched. The CDR3 sequence: CAISGGLGQGLKVQRDEQFF. The CDR3 coding sequence is TGTGCCATCAGTGGGGGGTTGGGACAGGGGCTTAAGGTTCAGCGGGATGAGCAGTTCTTC.

This clonotype was observed a handful of times. DNA for the CDR3: TGTGCCAGCAGCCGGACAGGCTACAATGAGCAGTTCTTC. This gives the protein CASSRTGYNEQFF. V gene TRBV3-1 combines with J gene TRBJ2-1, with 7 positions matching TRBD1. The CDR3 has 13 amino acids. Germline CDR1 reads LGHDT; CDR2 reads YNNKEL (reference sequence). Trimming at V came to 4 bases and at J to 3 bases, leaving 0 bases not matched to a gene.

The genes are TRBV27 and TRBJ2-1, with 10 bases identical to TRBD2. Germline CDR1 and CDR2: MNHEY and SMNVEV (reference sequence). Trimming cost V 7 bases and J 2 bases; bases outside gene matches: 5. CDR3 length: 15 amino acids. The CDR3 coding sequence is TGTGCCAGCAACCAGCGGGGGGGCCCCTACAATGAGCAGTTCTTC. It yields the protein CASNQRGGPYNEQFF.

This clonotype was recorded a few times. V is TRBV6-5 and J is TRBJ2-5; D is unresolved. The CDR3 sequence is 12 residues long. Per the germline V gene, CDR1 is MNHEY and CDR2 is SVGAGI. Between the trimmed V and J ends, which lost 6 bases and 5 bases, there was a span of 10 bases. CDR3 DNA: TGTGCCAGCAGCTCCCTAGAGGAGACCCAGTACTTC. Protein product: CASSSLEETQYF.

This clonotype was seen more than once but under ten times. CDR3 in amino acids: CSAPHRTSGSLHTQYF. The DNA of the CDR3 is TGCAGTGCCCCCCATAGGACTAGCGGGAGTTTGCATACGCAGTATTTT. This chain connects TRBV20-1 to TRBJ2-3; 13 nucleotides line up with TRBD2. V shed 6 bases, J shed 7 bases, and the junction held 13 bases outside the gene matches. The CDR3 covers 16 residues. Germline CDR1 reads DFQATT; CDR2 reads SNEGSKA (reference sequence).

This clonotype occurred many times. This rearrangement joins TRBV5-1 to TRBJ2-1, with TRBD1 identical over 8 bases. The length of the CDR3 is 15 residues. Germline CDR1 and CDR2: SGHRS and YFSETQ. The J segment lost 5 bases and the V segment lost 1 base, leaving 5 bases of the junction unmatched. CDR3 sequence (DNA): TGCGCCAGCAGCTTGTCAGGGGGCGGCCACAATGAGCAGTTCTTC. Protein sequence: CASSLSGGGHNEQFF.

The chain is built from TRBV18 and TRBJ2-1; perhaps D is TRBD1 or TRBD2 (5 bases each). This CDR3 is 19 amino acids long. Germline loops: CDR1 KGHSH, CDR2 LQKENI. The V end lost 6 bases, the J end lost 3 bases, and 27 bases lay between the germline ends. CDR3 DNA sequence: TGTGCCAGCTCCCTCAGGGACCCTAACCCCTACAACCTCTACAATGAGCAGTTCTTC. It encodes CASSLRDPNPYNLYNEQFF.

The DNA of the CDR3 is TGCAGCGTTGCAGGGACAGCTGAAAAACTGTTTTTT. Its protein is CSVAGTAEKLFF. The chain carries TRBV29-1 and TRBJ1-4; 7 nucleotides line up with TRBD1. The CDR3 extends over 12 amino acids. V was clipped by 4 bases and J by 7 bases; unmatched bases: 3. Looked up from germline, CDR1 is SQVTM and CDR2 is ANQGSEA. Complete variable domain (other parts from reference TRBV29-1 and TRBJ1-4): SAVISQKPSRDICQRGTSLTIQCQVDSQVTMMFWYRQQPGQSLTLIATANQGSEATYESGFVIDKFPISRPNLTFSTLTVSNMSPEDSSIYLCSVAGTAEKLFFGSGTQLSVL.

This clonotype was recorded at least ten times. This chain uses TRBV25-1 with TRBJ2-1, with 10 bases matching TRBD2. The germline CDR1 and CDR2 sequences are MGHDK and SYGVNS. The CDR3 is 15 amino acids. J was trimmed by 4 bases and V by 6 bases; bases with no gene match: 6. CDR3 nucleotide sequence: TGTGCCAGCAGCGGCAGAGCGGGGGGGTACAATGAGCAGTTCTTC. It codes for CASSGRAGGYNEQFF.

This clonotype has just a few counts. The V gene is TRBV4-2, the J gene TRBJ2-7; D perhaps matches TRBD2 (6 bases). The CDR3 has 13 amino acids. V was shortened by 1 base and J by 3 bases, with 7 bases between the two germline ends. From germline, CDR1 is LGHNA and CDR2 YNFKEQ. The chain's CDR3 is CASSQGTIYEQYF. In DNA, the CDR3 is TGTGCCAGCAGCCAAGGGACTATCTACGAGCAGTACTTC.

This clonotype has just a few counts. J is TRBJ2-5 and V is TRBV18; D gene uncertain. Trimming shortened V by 2 bases and J by 5 bases, and 18 bases separated the two germline ends. The CDR3 contains 16 residues. The germline V gene encodes CDR1 KGHSH and CDR2 LQKENI. The CDR3 DNA sequence: TGTGCCAGCTCACCAAACGGACCATGGATTCCGGAGACCCAGTACTTC. Its translation is CASSPNGPWIPETQYF.

This chain uses TRBV24-1 with TRBJ2-4; a possible D gene is TRBD1 (5 bases). The CDR3 runs 13 residues. V was shortened by 3 bases and J by 5 bases, with 7 bases between the two germline ends. Germline CDR1 and CDR2: KGHDR and SFDVKD. The CDR3, as DNA: TGTGCCACCAGTGATAGCAGGGAAAACATTCAGTACTTC. Its protein product is CATSDSRENIQYF.

About this clonotype: Sequence at one end of the junction differs from germline and may be a read error. V usage is TRBV12-3 or TRBV12-4 and J usage is TRBJ2-3, with 11 bases fitting TRBD2. This CDR3 comprises 18 residues. CDR3 sequence reads: CASCLRRRASGGTDTQYF. CDR3 in DNA: TGTGCCAGCTGTTTAAGGAGGAGGGCTAGCGGGGGGACAGATACGCAGTATTTT.

There are a few counts of this clonotype. The V call is TRBV28, the J call TRBJ2-7; TRBD2 agrees at 8 bases. J gave up 4 bases and V 5 bases, and 19 bases lay outside the gene matches. The CDR3 is 18 amino acids. Germline V gene data show CDR1 as MDHEN and CDR2 as SYDVKM. CDR3 protein: CASSPYPNSGAGGYEQYF. The DNA of the CDR3 is TGTGCCAGCAGTCCATACCCCAATAGCGGGGCTGGGGGATACGAGCAGTACTTC. Full variable domain (remainder filled in from reference TRBV28 and TRBJ2-7): DVKVTQSSRYLVKRTGEKVFLECVQDMDHENMFWYRQDPGLGLRLIYFSYDVKMKEKGDIPEGYSVSREKKERFSLILESASTNQTSMYLCASSPYPNSGAGGYEQYFGPGTRLTVT.

This clonotype turned up a few times. The genes are TRBV6-1 and TRBJ2-3; 7 bases line up with TRBD2. Germline V gene data show CDR1 as MNHNS and CDR2 as SASEGT. V gave up 7 bases and J gave up 1 base; unmatched junction bases: 8. The CDR3 loop spans 15 amino acids. This chain's CDR3 is CASKGEAGGTDTQYF. Here the CDR3 DNA reads TGTGCCAGCAAAGGAGAGGCGGGGGGCACAGATACGCAGTATTTT.

This clonotype was detected once. This chain connects TRBV15 to TRBJ2-5; TRBD2 matches at 9 bases. Per germline, CDR1 LNHNV and CDR2 YYDKDF (reference sequence). The CDR3 extends over 16 amino acids. With V trimmed by 5 bases and J by 7 bases, 14 bases remained unmatched. In nucleotides, the CDR3 is TGTGCCACCAGCGTAGGCTTTAGCGGGAGTGAGGGGACCCAGTACTTC. This sequence encodes CATSVGFSGSEGTQYF.

The chain carries TRBV11-1 and TRBJ2-2, with TRBD1 as a possible D gene (5 bases). CDR3 length: 19 amino acids. Germline assignment: CDR1 SGHAT and CDR2 FQDESV (reference sequence). V gave up 3 bases and J gave up 0 bases, with 20 bases separating them. CDR3 region: CASSLVQIRDRANTGELFF. The CDR3, as DNA: TGTGCCAGCAGCTTGGTCCAGATCCGAGACAGAGCGAACACCGGGGAGCTGTTTTTT.

CDR3 sequence reads: CASSLVGPPAGEQYF. The CDR3 coding sequence is TGTGCCAGCAGCTTAGTTGGTCCCCCCGCGGGCGAGCAGTACTTC. The rearrangement joins TRBV11-3 to TRBJ2-7, with D possibly being TRBD2 (5 bases). Germline-derived CDR1 and CDR2 are SGHNT and YENEEA. V lost 1 base, J lost 6 bases, and 16 bases lay in between. CDR3 length: 15 residues.

V and J are TRBV29-1 and TRBJ2-3, with 10 nucleotides matching TRBD2. The germline V gene has CDR1 SQVTM and CDR2 ANQGSEA. V was pared by 7 bases and J by 2 bases, with 9 bases of the junction left unmatched. CDR3 length: 15 residues. CDR3: CSAQGLATLTDTQYF. The CDR3 nucleotides read TGCAGCGCCCAGGGACTAGCGACACTCACAGATACGCAGTATTTT.

CDR3 residues: CASSYRGTFGYTF. The CDR3 DNA follows: TGTGCCAGCAGTTACCGGGGGACGTTTGGCTACACCTTC. The gene calls are TRBV6-2 or TRBV6-3 and TRBJ1-2; D might be TRBD1 (5 bases). The CDR3 is 13 amino acids. Trimming left V 2 bases short and J 7 bases short, with 11 bases between. The germline CDR1 and CDR2 sequences are MNHEY and SVGEGT.

V and J are TRBV7-2 and TRBJ1-1; D not resolved. V was clipped by 5 bases and J by 8 bases, with 18 bases between them. Germline lookup yields CDR1 SGHTA and CDR2 FQGNSA. The CDR3 totals 14 residues. This chain's CDR3 is CASSPNLGAGEAFF. DNA of the CDR3: TGTGCCAGCAGCCCAAACCTGGGCGCTGGGGAAGCTTTCTTT. The variable domain in full, completed from reference TRBV7-2 and TRBJ1-1, reads GAGVSQSPSNKVTEKGKDVELRCDPISGHTALYWYRQSLGQGLEFLIYFQGNSAPDKSGLPSDRFSAERTGGSVSTLTIQRTQQEDSAVYLCASSPNLGAGEAFFGQGTRLTVV.

This clonotype was picked up a small number of times. V gene TRBV20-1 combines with J gene TRBJ2-7, with 9 nucleotides matching TRBD2. CDR1 and CDR2 (germline): DFQATT, SNEGSKA (reference sequence). The V gene end was trimmed by 4 bases and the J gene end by 5 bases; junction bases not matched to a gene: 6. The CDR3 consists of 13 residues. CDR3 coding DNA: TGCAGTGCTATAGCGGGAGAGGCCAACGAGCAGTACTTC. Amino acid sequence: CSAIAGEANEQYF.

The chain joins TRBV7-9 to TRBJ1-4; TRBD1 might be the D (5 bases). This CDR3 spans 13 amino acids. V was shortened by 7 bases and J by 4 bases, with 10 bases between the two germline ends. Germline assignment: CDR1 SEHNR and CDR2 FQNEAQ (reference sequence). CDR3 sequence: CASTRDRNEKLFF. The CDR3 nucleotides are TGTGCCAGCACCAGGGACCGTAATGAAAAACTGTTTTTT.

Only a few counts were recorded for this clonotype. The chain combines TRBV6-1 with TRBJ2-5, with D tentatively TRBD2 (5 bases). The V gene lost 6 bases and the J gene lost 1 base, with 12 bases spanning the gap. This CDR3 has 14 amino acids. Germline loops: CDR1 MNHNS, CDR2 SASEGT. This CDR3 is CASRGRLTQETQYF. CDR3 sequence (DNA): TGTGCCAGCAGGGGCAGACTAACCCAAGAGACCCAGTACTTC.